This note documents a single TCR beta chain sequence. The data derive from a study of blood T cells in healthy people across ages. In the study overall: For every two T cells, template switching captured about one barcoded beta molecule.

Germline assignment: CDR1 SQVTM and CDR2 ANQGSEA. The CDR3 has 14 amino acids. With 4 bases clipped from V and 3 bases from J, the junction kept 7 bases outside the gene matches. Primed by a sample-barcoded 5' primer and a J-beta primer mix, a second PCR proceeded for 7 to 11 cycles. TCRdb re-derived calls from the 5' RACE reads in MiXCR, one entry per CDR3 protein. This sample has 1.5 million to 2 million distinct CDR3 sequences, with about 39% found just once. Sequences were obtained from blood. The chain is built from TRBV29-1 and TRBJ2-3, with 7 bases that match TRBD1. This receptor was obtained from a human donor in good health. The chain's CDR3 is CSVGQGTHTDTQYF. The CDR3 DNA reads as TGCAGCGTTGGACAGGGAACACATACAGATACGCAGTATTTT.